The following is a T cell receptor (beta chain) sequence with its context. This specimen belongs to a study of blood T cell repertoires in COVID-19. In the study overall: Sites across the United States, Italy and Spain contributed samples from acute and convalescent COVID-19. Sources were T cells, B-cell-depleted T cells, or PBMCs; the material itself was cDNA or gDNA.

Trimming at V came to 3 bases and at J to 3 bases, leaving 4 bases not matched to a gene. Germline V gene data show CDR1 as SGHRS and CDR2 as YFSETQ. The CDR3 consists of 14 residues. How the authors handled the data: Estimates of nucleated cell counts were drawn from the amplification of reference gene primers. Sequenced by immunoSEQ multiplex PCR; TCRdb stores in-frame clones only, minus some. That table furnishes V, J and clone size, whereas the DNA furnished D and trimming. Of around 170,000 clones listed, about 91% were seen once; the top ten hold about 4%. The sequencing sample was made of peripheral blood. This TCR was recovered from a woman in her twenties or thirties with acute or convalescent COVID-19. The chain carries TRBV5-1 and TRBJ1-2, with TRBD1 matching over 8 bases. CDR3 nucleotide sequence: TGCGCCAGCAGCTCAGGGGGCGCGGACTATGGCTACACCTTC. It yields the protein CASSSGGADYGYTF.